One and the same sample provided the 27 T cell receptor beta chains below, sequenced in a study of patients and donors after allogeneic stem cell transplantation. MiXCR was run by TCRdb on the RT-PCR reads, yielding one entry per CDR3 protein. Here the sample spans around 200,000 distinct CDR3 sequences, roughly two fifths being singletons. Sequenced input: blood, either unsorted or a sorted T cell fraction (not recorded which). The origin of the receptors is a human donor who was either an allogeneic HSCT recipient or a stem cell or donor lymphocyte infusion donor (not recorded which). It is not recorded whose cells these are; they may come from a transplant donor.

V and J are TRBV4-1 and TRBJ1-3; 10 bases align to TRBD1. Germline-derived CDR1 and CDR2 are MGHRA and YSYEKL. The length of the CDR3 is 19 residues. V trimming: 3 bases; J trimming: 1 base; junction bases outside the gene matches: 12. CDR3 protein: CASSHPAGTGARSGNTIYF. The CDR3, as DNA: TGCGCCAGCAGCCACCCTGCCGGGACAGGGGCGCGATCTGGAAACACCATATATTTT.

This rearrangement joins TRBV3-1 to TRBJ2-7, with D possibly being TRBD1 or TRBD2 (5 bases each). The CDR3 loop spans 15 amino acids. Trimming stripped 0 bases from V and 3 bases from J, with 12 bases between. CDR1 is LGHDT, CDR2 YNNKEL, per germline (reference sequence). The CDR3 spells CASSQEWAGSYEQYF. The CDR3 DNA sequence: TGTGCCAGCAGCCAAGAATGGGCAGGGAGCTACGAGCAGTACTTC.

This chain connects TRBV5-1 to TRBJ2-2; maybe TRBD1 (5 bases). The CDR3 totals 14 residues. V lost 6 bases, J lost 5 bases, and 14 bases lay in between. Germline CDR1 reads SGHRS; CDR2 reads YFSETQ. The CDR3 DNA is TGCGCCAGCACCCTCCCCAAGGGGACCGGGGAGCTGTTTTTT. It encodes CASTLPKGTGELFF.

This clonotype was detected only once. The chain has TRBV4-2 and TRBJ2-4, with 11 bases aligning to TRBD2. The V gene end was trimmed by 9 bases and the J gene end by 0 bases; junction bases not matched to a gene: 10. CDR1 LGHNA and CDR2 YNFKEQ come from the germline V gene. The CDR3 contains 17 residues. In DNA, the CDR3 is TGTGCCAGTTCGGGGCTAGCGGGGGGCCTAGCCAAAAACATTCAGTACTTC. It codes for CASSGLAGGLAKNIQYF.

The chain employs TRBV28 and TRBJ1-5, with D possibly matching TRBD1 (5 bases). The CDR3 is 13 residues long. V lost 7 bases to trimming and J lost 6 bases, with 13 bases between them. Germline CDR1 MDHEN, CDR2 SYDVKM. The CDR3: CASTIRGVQPQHF. DNA of the CDR3: TGTGCCAGCACGATCCGGGGGGTTCAGCCCCAGCATTTT.

The chain recombines TRBV5-1 with TRBJ1-1; unclear D gene. CDR1 is SGHRS, CDR2 YFSETQ, per germline. Trimming cost V 5 bases and J 0 bases, with 14 bases left between them. The CDR3 length is 15 residues. The CDR3 nucleotides are TGCGCCAGCAGGGGAAGTGGTCCGGTGAACACTGAAGCTTTCTTT. It codes for CASRGSGPVNTEAFF.

The CDR3 nucleotides are TGTGCCATCAGTGAGAGGGCAGGGGCATGGACAGATACGCAGTATTTT. It encodes CAISERAGAWTDTQYF. The chain has TRBV10-3 and TRBJ2-3, with a weak D call TRBD1 (6 bases). Germline values: CDR1 ENHRY, CDR2 SYGVKD. The CDR3 is made up of 16 amino acids. V was shortened by 2 bases and J by 3 bases, with 15 bases between the two germline ends.

The V call is TRBV4-1, the J call TRBJ1-2; D unclear. Germline V gene lookup returns CDR1 MGHRA and CDR2 YSYEKL. The germline V and J ends were trimmed by 4 bases and 4 bases, with 16 bases remaining between them. The CDR3 is 15 residues long. This chain's CDR3 is CASSPSGGRTYGYTF. The CDR3 region has the DNA TGCGCCAGCAGCCCTTCCGGTGGGAGGACCTATGGCTACACCTTC.

This rearrangement joins TRBV5-6 to TRBJ1-2, with D unclear. The length of the CDR3 is 12 residues. CDR1 and CDR2 (germline): SGHDT, YYEEEE. Trimming left V 0 bases short and J 13 bases short, with 13 bases between. The DNA of the CDR3 is TGTGCCAGCAGCTTGGGAGGGAGCCCTTTCACCTTC. As protein: CASSLGGSPFTF. The full variable domain, its missing parts supplied by reference TRBV5-6 and TRBJ1-2, is DAGVTQSPTHLIKTRGQQVTLRCSPKSGHDTVSWYQQALGQGPQFIFQYYEEEERQRGNFPDRFSGHQFPNYSSELNVNALLLGDSALYLCASSLGGSPFTFGSGTRLTVV.

The CDR3 here is CSVATGNTGELFF. In DNA, the CDR3 is TGCAGCGTTGCGACAGGAAACACCGGGGAGCTGTTTTTT. The rearrangement joins TRBV29-1 to TRBJ2-2; maybe TRBD1 (6 bases). The length of the CDR3 is 13 residues. Trimming took off 4 bases at V and 2 bases at J, with 8 bases between the two ends. Germline V gene data show CDR1 as SQVTM and CDR2 as ANQGSEA.

This clonotype has a handful of counts. The chain has TRBV27 and TRBJ2-7, with 10 positions matching TRBD1. Germline trimming cut 7 bases from V and 2 bases from J; bases unmatched to any gene: 8. The CDR3 totals 15 residues. CDR1 and CDR2 from the germline V gene are MNHEY and SMNVEV (reference sequence). The CDR3 sequence: CASTLPGQGAYEQYF. In DNA form, the CDR3 reads TGTGCCAGCACCCTCCCCGGACAGGGGGCCTACGAGCAGTACTTC.

The chain combines TRBV5-1 with TRBJ1-4; 8 bases map to TRBD1. The CDR3 runs to 15 residues. Germline assignment: CDR1 SGHRS and CDR2 YFSETQ. Unmatched junction bases numbered 2, after V lost 1 base and J lost 3 bases. CDR3: CASSLWGQANEKLFF. The DNA for the CDR3 is TGCGCCAGCAGCTTGTGGGGACAGGCTAATGAAAAACTGTTTTTT.

The rearrangement links TRBV27 to TRBJ1-5; D gene unclear. Germline V lookup: CDR1 MNHEY, CDR2 SMNVEV (reference sequence). V was cut by 3 bases and J by 0 bases, with 3 bases left in between. CDR3 length equals 13 residues. The CDR3 loop is CASSFYSNQPQHF. The CDR3 region has the DNA TGTGCCAGCAGTTTTTATAGCAATCAGCCCCAGCATTTT.

This clonotype was found a few times. This chain joins TRBV20-1 and TRBJ1-1, with D hard to call. The CDR3 contains 13 residues. Deletions cut 5 bases from V and 1 base from J, with 11 bases between. Germline values: CDR1 DFQATT, CDR2 SNEGSKA (reference sequence). This chain's CDR3 is CSALRAGNTEAFF. The CDR3 DNA sequence: TGCAGTGCTCTAAGGGCAGGGAACACTGAAGCTTTCTTT.

This chain connects TRBV20-1 to TRBJ2-3; 8 nucleotides agree with TRBD1. Looked up from germline, CDR1 is DFQATT and CDR2 is SNEGSKA (reference sequence). CDR3 length: 15 amino acids. Germline trimming cut 5 bases from V and 5 bases from J; bases unmatched to any gene: 12. The CDR3 is CSAAGGQGILDTQYF. The CDR3, as DNA: TGCAGTGCTGCAGGTGGACAGGGTATTTTAGATACGCAGTATTTT.

A few counts support this clonotype. The CDR3 nucleotides read TGCGCCAGCAGCACCGACAGGGGGCCCTACAATGAGCAGTTCTTC. The encoded protein is CASSTDRGPYNEQFF. This rearrangement joins TRBV5-1 to TRBJ2-1, with 10 bases fitting TRBD1. Germline values: CDR1 SGHRS, CDR2 YFSETQ. The J segment lost 2 bases and the V segment lost 4 bases, leaving 3 bases of the junction unmatched. There are 15 residues in the CDR3.

This clonotype appeared a single time. CDR3 sequence reads: CSVDGRGPYEQYF. The CDR3 DNA follows: TGCAGCGTTGACGGCAGGGGCCCCTACGAGCAGTACTTC. The rearrangement links TRBV29-1 to TRBJ2-7; maybe TRBD1 (6 bases). This CDR3 contains 13 residues. Trimming left V 3 bases short and J 2 bases short, with 11 bases between. Germline CDR1 reads SQVTM; CDR2 reads ANQGSEA.

This clonotype came up a few times. The chain joins TRBV10-3 to TRBJ1-3; D uncertain. CDR1 is ENHRY, CDR2 SYGVKD, per germline. The V and J ends lost 2 bases and 4 bases respectively, with 6 bases between them. This CDR3 is built from 13 residues. The CDR3 DNA sequence: TGTGCCATCAGTGAGGGGAAGGGAAACACCATATATTTT. Its translation is CAISEGKGNTIYF.

This clonotype has a handful of counts. V gene TRBV6-6 combines with J gene TRBJ1-4; no definite D call. V was clipped by 6 bases and J by 3 bases, with 14 bases between them. Germline CDR1 and CDR2: MNHNY and SVGAGI (reference sequence). The CDR3 totals 15 residues. Here the CDR3 reads CASRNRERANEKLFF. The CDR3 DNA reads TGTGCCAGCAGGAACCGGGAAAGGGCTAATGAAAAACTGTTTTTT.

This sequence joins TRBV12-3 or TRBV12-4 and TRBJ1-1, with D perhaps matching TRBD1 (6 bases). The CDR3 runs 14 residues. V was cut by 6 bases and J by 4 bases, with 15 bases left in between. The CDR3 DNA follows: TGTGCCAGCAGCATACTCCAGGGGAGCACTGAAGCTTTCTTT. Residues: CASSILQGSTEAFF.

CDR3 DNA: TGTGCCAGCAGTCGCTTTAAGAACACTGAAGCTTTCTTT. Encoded protein: CASSRFKNTEAFF. The chain uses TRBV12-3 or TRBV12-4 and TRBJ1-1; D remains ambiguous. V lost 5 bases to trimming and J lost 1 base, with 8 bases between them. CDR3 length: 13 amino acids.

The chain employs TRBV10-3 and TRBJ2-1; perhaps TRBD2 as D (6 bases). Germline-derived CDR1 and CDR2 are ENHRY and SYGVKD. The germline V and J ends were trimmed by 5 bases and 6 bases, with 20 bases remaining between them. The CDR3 runs 16 residues. In DNA, the CDR3 is TGTGCCATCAGTCCCAGGGACTCACCGGTCCTCAATGAGCAGTTCTTC. Translation: CAISPRDSPVLNEQFF.

The chain employs TRBV4-1 and TRBJ2-2; D unclear. This CDR3 has 16 residues. The V gene lost 1 base and the J gene lost 7 bases, with 16 bases spanning the gap. Germline loops: CDR1 MGHRA, CDR2 YSYEKL. The CDR3 loop reads CASSQGGAPRSGELFF. CDR3 DNA: TGCGCCAGCAGCCAAGGTGGAGCCCCTCGAAGCGGGGAGCTGTTTTTT.

The sample holds many counts of this clonotype. CDR3 loop: CASSLAGDNNEQFF. The CDR3 nucleotides read TGCGCCAGCAGCTTGGCCGGGGACAACAATGAGCAGTTCTTC. The chain uses TRBV5-1 and TRBJ2-1, with D tentatively TRBD1 (6 bases). This CDR3 comprises 14 residues. Germline values: CDR1 SGHRS, CDR2 YFSETQ. V was shortened by 0 bases and J by 5 bases, with 9 bases between the two germline ends.

This chain connects TRBV12-3 or TRBV12-4 to TRBJ1-3, with D perhaps matching TRBD1 (6 bases). The CDR3 is 14 amino acids. The V gene lost 3 bases and the J gene lost 3 bases, with 9 bases spanning the gap. The DNA for the CDR3 is TGTGCCAGCAGTTTGGCCAGGGGTGGAAACACCATATATTTT. Amino acid sequence: CASSLARGGNTIYF.

J is TRBJ2-3 and V is TRBV24-1; the D gene could be TRBD1 or TRBD2 (5 bases each). The V gene lost 9 bases and the J gene lost 1 base, with 10 bases spanning the gap. The CDR3 loop spans 13 amino acids. From germline, CDR1 is KGHDR and CDR2 SFDVKD. CDR3 residues: CATRGAGTDTQYF. In DNA, the CDR3 is TGTGCCACCCGAGGGGCGGGCACAGATACGCAGTATTTT.

In this sample, this clonotype turned up a few times. The chain combines TRBV30 with TRBJ1-1; perhaps TRBD1 as D (6 bases). V shed 0 bases and J shed 8 bases, with 7 bases lying between them. Germline loops: CDR1 GTSNPN, CDR2 SVGIG (reference sequence). This CDR3 has 11 amino acids. CDR3 coding DNA: TGTGCCTGGAGTGTAGGGGGAGAAGCTTTCTTT. Translation gives CAWSVGGEAFF.